The 14 T cell receptor beta chains presented below share a single source sample, sequenced in a study of T cells expressing NK-cell markers (dated by TCRdb to about 2020). Receptor libraries were prepared by 5' RACE. The reads were generated on an Illumina HiSeq 2000. TCRdb reprocessed the sequencing reads and holds a single record per CDR3 protein sequence, with no DNA. The table kept for this sample lists about 260,000 distinct CDR3 sequences. 0.39% of the sample comes from the top ten. The source material was blood T cells: a sorted CD56 or NKG2C T cell subset, CD4+ or CD8+ T cells, or bulk PBMC T cells (not recorded which). The origin of the receptors is a man between 18 and 29 years old in good health. Donor details come from another sample of the same person, matched by shared clones.

V and J are TRBV6-2 or TRBV6-3 and TRBJ2-6; TCRdb designates TRBD2, a call that cannot be tested without DNA. From germline, CDR1 is MNHEY and CDR2 SVGEGT. The CDR3 totals 18 residues. This chain's CDR3 is CASSRRVLPGGGANVLTF.

The chain uses TRBV18 and TRBJ2-3; TCRdb's D gene call, TRBD2, goes unchecked for lack of DNA. This CDR3 comprises 17 residues. Germline values: CDR1 KGHSH, CDR2 LQKENI. CDR3: CASSSLDQTSFADTQYF.

V is TRBV4-1 and J is TRBJ2-2; TCRdb designates TRBD1, a call that cannot be tested without DNA. The CDR3 is 16 residues long. From germline, CDR1 is MGHRA and CDR2 YSYEKL. The CDR3 reads CASSQGDRAGTGELFF.

The chain uses TRBV10-3 and TRBJ2-7. CDR3 size: 13 residues. CDR1 ENHRY and CDR2 SYGVKD come from the germline V gene. CDR3 sequence reads: CAARSQGPYEQYF.

The chain is built from TRBV20-1 and TRBJ1-5; with no DNA, the TCRdb D assignment of TRBD1 cannot be verified. Germline V gene lookup returns CDR1 DFQATT and CDR2 SNEGSKA (reference sequence). The CDR3 has 14 residues. CDR3 protein: CSAKSSPDNQPQHF.

The rearrangement uses TRBV11-1 and TRBJ2-7. CDR1 and CDR2 from the germline V gene are SGHAT and FQDESV (reference sequence). The CDR3 loop spans 14 amino acids. The CDR3 spells CASSLGRNLYEQYF.

V and J are TRBV5-1 and TRBJ1-2. The CDR3 sequence is 16 residues long. Per the germline V gene, CDR1 is SGHRS and CDR2 is YFSETQ. CDR3 loop: CASSLDRELGLGGYTF.

This sequence joins TRBV10-3 and TRBJ2-3; TCRdb calls TRBD1, which cannot be checked without DNA. The CDR3 totals 13 residues. From germline, CDR1 is ENHRY and CDR2 SYGVKD. This CDR3 reads CAARDRATDTQYF.

The chain links TRBV5-1 to TRBJ2-1. The CDR3 runs 14 residues. Germline lookup yields CDR1 SGHRS and CDR2 YFSETQ. CDR3: CASSPSLGGNEQFF.

This chain uses TRBV4-2 with TRBJ2-1; without DNA, the TCRdb call of TRBD1 cannot be checked. This CDR3 contains 17 residues. Germline lookup yields CDR1 LGHNA and CDR2 YNFKEQ. The CDR3 loop reads CASSQVGRQQGYNEQFF.

The chain recombines TRBV24-1 with TRBJ2-1. This CDR3 comprises 13 residues. Germline V gene lookup returns CDR1 KGHDR and CDR2 SFDVKD. This chain's CDR3 is CATSDPLFDEQFF.

This chain links TRBV29-1 with TRBJ2-3; the TCRdb call, TRBD2, lacks DNA for checking. Germline V gene data show CDR1 as SQVTM and CDR2 as ANQGSEA. The CDR3 contains 16 residues. The CDR3 spells CSVALAGGPGTDTQYF.

The rearrangement links TRBV4-2 to TRBJ2-3; TCRdb outputs TRBD1, but without DNA this stays unchecked. Germline V CDR1 and CDR2: LGHNA, YNFKEQ. This CDR3 is built from 13 residues. This CDR3 reads CASSQNRVDTQYF.

The J gene is TRBJ1-5, the V gene TRBV28; TCRdb indicates TRBD1, and absent DNA this call remains unverified. The germline V gene has CDR1 MDHEN and CDR2 SYDVKM. This CDR3 is 15 amino acids long. The CDR3 region is CASSSPGDGNQPQHF.